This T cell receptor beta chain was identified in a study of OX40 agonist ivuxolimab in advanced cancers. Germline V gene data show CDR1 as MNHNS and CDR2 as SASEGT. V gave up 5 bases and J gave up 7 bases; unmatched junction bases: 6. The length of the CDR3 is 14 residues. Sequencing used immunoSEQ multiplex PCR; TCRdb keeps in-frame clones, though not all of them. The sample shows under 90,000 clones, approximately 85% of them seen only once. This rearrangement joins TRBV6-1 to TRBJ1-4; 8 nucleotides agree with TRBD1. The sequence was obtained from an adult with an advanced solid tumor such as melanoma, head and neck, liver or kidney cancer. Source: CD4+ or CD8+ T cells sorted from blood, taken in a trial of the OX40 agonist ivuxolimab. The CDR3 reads CASSLDRVIEKLFF. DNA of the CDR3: TGTGCCAGCAGTCTGGACAGGGTTATTGAAAAACTGTTTTTT.